What follows describes a single T cell receptor (beta chain). This specimen comes from a study of blood T cell repertoires in COVID-19. The CDR3 sequence is 13 residues long. The V and J ends lost 5 bases and 4 bases respectively, with 12 bases between them. Germline-derived CDR1 and CDR2 are SEHNR and FQNEAQ (reference sequence). Only in-frame clones appear in the TCRdb table, and some are missing; sequencing was by immunoSEQ multiplex PCR. The data contain about 180,000 clones, roughly 75% of them seen just once; the ten biggest clones take up roughly 6.8%. The source of this sequence is a man aged 70 or older with active or convalescent COVID-19. Sequenced: peripheral blood. The V gene is TRBV7-9, the J gene TRBJ2-7; D call uncertain. The CDR3 DNA reads as TGTGCCAGCAGCAGCCCTCCAAGTTACGAGCAGTACTTC. Translated: CASSSPPSYEQYF. The full variable domain, completed using reference TRBV7-9 and TRBJ2-7, is DTGVSQNPRHKITKRGQNVTFRCDPISEHNRLYWYRQTLGQGPEFLTYFQNEAQLEKSRLLSDRFSAERPKGSFSTLEIQRTEQGDSAMYLCASSSPPSYEQYFGPGTRLTVT.